The rows below give T cell receptor beta chains drawn from one sample of a study of blood T cell repertoires in COVID-19. Sequencing used immunoSEQ multiplex PCR; TCRdb keeps in-frame clones, though not all of them. Here the sample spans about 160,000 clones, approximately 84% being singletons. Sequenced: peripheral blood. These receptors were obtained from a man younger than 35 with active or convalescent COVID-19. Both conserved end residues are part of each CDR3. A D gene is named only where the DNA matches it firmly. Size is stated for part of the rows, as once, few or many counts, or as a class when the clone is expanded.

abundance: -
v_gene: TRBV6-5
j_gene: TRBJ2-7
d_gene: -
CDR3nt: TGTGCCAGCAGTTCCCCGTGGACACCGACCTCCTACGAGCAGTACTTC
CDR3aa: CASSSPWTPTSYEQYF

abundance: -
v_gene: TRBV5-4
j_gene: TRBJ1-1
d_gene: -
CDR3nt: TGTGCCAGCAGCTCCGACAGCTACACTGAAGCTTTCTTT
CDR3aa: CASSSDSYTEAFF

abundance: -
v_gene: TRBV5-1
j_gene: TRBJ2-7
d_gene: -
CDR3nt: TGCGCCAGCAGCTTATCGAGGAGGGACCTCTACGAGCAGTACTTC
CDR3aa: CASSLSRRDLYEQYF

abundance: -
v_gene: TRBV7-7
j_gene: TRBJ2-5
d_gene: TRBD1
CDR3nt: TGTGCCAGCAGCCCGAACCCGGGGACAGCCCAAGAGACCCAGTACTTC
CDR3aa: CASSPNPGTAQETQYF

abundance: -
v_gene: TRBV11-2
j_gene: TRBJ1-2
d_gene: TRBD1
CDR3nt: TGTGCCAGCAGCTTAGAGAGGGGGCCTGGCTACACCTTC
CDR3aa: CASSLERGPGYTF

abundance: -
v_gene: TRBV10-1
j_gene: TRBJ2-7
d_gene: -
CDR3nt: TGCGCCAGCAGTGAGCCTGGGAGTTACGAGCAGTACTTC
CDR3aa: CASSEPGSYEQYF

abundance: -
v_gene: TRBV9
j_gene: TRBJ1-4
d_gene: -
CDR3nt: TGTGCCAGCAGCGTCGGCGGGGGGGCAACTAATGAAAAACTGTTTTTT
CDR3aa: CASSVGGGATNEKLFF

abundance: few
v_gene: TRBV25-1
j_gene: TRBJ1-2
d_gene: -
CDR3nt: TGTGCCAGCAGTGAAGCTCTAATCCGTTTGGGCTACACCTTC
CDR3aa: CASSEALIRLGYTF

abundance: -
v_gene: TRBV11-3
j_gene: TRBJ2-5
d_gene: -
CDR3nt: TGTGCCAGCAGCTTAGGAGTGGAGGGGCAAGAGACCCAGTACTTC
CDR3aa: CASSLGVEGQETQYF

abundance: once
v_gene: TRBV7-9
j_gene: TRBJ1-1
d_gene: -
CDR3nt: TGTGCCAGCCAGACATGGAACACTGAAGCTTTCTTT
CDR3aa: CASQTWNTEAFF

abundance: -
v_gene: TRBV7-3
j_gene: TRBJ1-3
d_gene: -
CDR3nt: TGTGCCAGCAGCCGTGAAGCTTCGTCCGGAAACACCATATATTTT
CDR3aa: CASSREASSGNTIYF

abundance: -
v_gene: TRBV7-6
j_gene: TRBJ2-2
d_gene: TRBD1
CDR3nt: TGTGCCAGCAGCCTTAGCGGGTTTCAGGACAGGGGAGCAACCGGGGAGCTGTTTTTT
CDR3aa: CASSLSGFQDRGATGELFF

abundance: -
v_gene: TRBV6-5
j_gene: TRBJ2-7
d_gene: -
CDR3nt: TGTGCCAGCAGTCCCCGGACAGAGGCCTACGAGCAGTACTTC
CDR3aa: CASSPRTEAYEQYF

abundance: -
v_gene: TRBV4-1
j_gene: TRBJ1-1
d_gene: -
CDR3nt: TGCGCCAGCAGCCAGACGGGGAACACTGAAGCTTTCTTT
CDR3aa: CASSQTGNTEAFF

abundance: -
v_gene: TRBV29-1
j_gene: TRBJ2-3
d_gene: -
CDR3nt: TGCAGCACACTAGATTCGACTAACACAGATACGCAGTATTTT
CDR3aa: CSTLDSTNTDTQYF

abundance: -
v_gene: TRBV3-1/TRBV3-2
j_gene: TRBJ1-4
d_gene: -
CDR3nt: TGTGCCAGCAGCCATCGTGGGGCTCAGGAAAAACTGTTTTTT
CDR3aa: CASSHRGAQEKLFF

abundance: -
v_gene: TRBV11-3
j_gene: TRBJ2-1
d_gene: TRBD2
CDR3nt: TGTGCCAGCAGCCCACAGCTACTAGCGGGGGCCGCCCTTCTCGAGCAGTTCTTC
CDR3aa: CASSPQLLAGAALLEQFF

abundance: few
v_gene: TRBV30
j_gene: TRBJ2-7
d_gene: -
CDR3nt: TGTGCCTGGACCTCTGTATCCTACGAGCAGTACTTC
CDR3aa: CAWTSVSYEQYF

abundance: once
v_gene: TRBV18
j_gene: TRBJ1-6
d_gene: TRBD1
CDR3nt: TGTGCCAGCTCAGCCGGGACAGGGTTTCGACCCCACCACTTT
CDR3aa: CASSAGTGFRPHHF

abundance: -
v_gene: TRBV11-2
j_gene: TRBJ2-7
d_gene: TRBD2
CDR3nt: TGTGCCAGCAGCTTCCCTTCTAGCGGGAGGCCGGACGAGCAGTACTTC
CDR3aa: CASSFPSSGRPDEQYF

abundance: -
v_gene: TRBV9
j_gene: TRBJ2-3
d_gene: -
CDR3nt: TGTGCCAGCAGCCCCGGCGGGCCAAGCACAGATACGCAGTATTTT
CDR3aa: CASSPGGPSTDTQYF

abundance: -
v_gene: TRBV7-9
j_gene: TRBJ2-5
d_gene: -
CDR3nt: TGTGCCAGCAGCTTATTCTACGGAGACGGCGAGACCCAGTACTTC
CDR3aa: CASSLFYGDGETQYF

abundance: -
v_gene: TRBV19
j_gene: TRBJ2-7
d_gene: -
CDR3nt: TGTGCCAGTAGTATCTTCGAAGGACAGACCTACGAGCAGTACTTC
CDR3aa: CASSIFEGQTYEQYF

abundance: -
v_gene: TRBV10-3
j_gene: TRBJ2-7
d_gene: TRBD2
CDR3nt: TGTGCCATCAGTCGGACTAGCGGAACCTACGAGCAGTACTTC
CDR3aa: CAISRTSGTYEQYF

abundance: once
v_gene: TRBV6-5
j_gene: TRBJ1-1
d_gene: -
CDR3nt: TGTGCCAGCAGGGACCAAGGGGCGGTCGCCACTGAAGCTTTCTTT
CDR3aa: CASRDQGAVATEAFF

abundance: -
v_gene: TRBV12-2
j_gene: TRBJ2-3
d_gene: -
CDR3nt: TGTGCAAGTCGCTTGGATAGCGGGGGGTCCCCTAGCACAGATACGCAGTATTTT
CDR3aa: CASRLDSGGSPSTDTQYF

abundance: -
v_gene: TRBV18
j_gene: TRBJ1-1
d_gene: -
CDR3nt: TGTGCCAGCTCACCAAATACGGGGAGGGGCACTGAAGCTTTCTTT
CDR3aa: CASSPNTGRGTEAFF

abundance: -
v_gene: TRBV30
j_gene: TRBJ1-5
d_gene: -
CDR3nt: TGTGCCTGGAGTGTACCGGGGGTCAATCAGCCCCAGCATTTT
CDR3aa: CAWSVPGVNQPQHF

abundance: -
v_gene: TRBV10-1
j_gene: TRBJ2-7
d_gene: TRBD2
CDR3nt: TGCGCCAGCAGTGAAGGACGGGAGGGCCCAACAACCTACGAGCAGTACTTC
CDR3aa: CASSEGREGPTTYEQYF

abundance: -
v_gene: TRBV3-1/TRBV3-2
j_gene: TRBJ2-1
d_gene: TRBD2
CDR3nt: TGTGCCAGCAGCCAAGGGTGGGGGGGCAATGAGCAGTTCTTC
CDR3aa: CASSQGWGGNEQFF

abundance: -
v_gene: TRBV6-5
j_gene: TRBJ2-5
d_gene: -
CDR3nt: TGTGCCAGCATCCCCCTGGACAGACAAGAGACCCAGTACTTC
CDR3aa: CASIPLDRQETQYF

abundance: -
v_gene: TRBV6-5
j_gene: TRBJ2-5
d_gene: -
CDR3nt: TGTGCCAGCGCACCCCAGCGGCAAGAGACCCAGTACTTC
CDR3aa: CASAPQRQETQYF

abundance: -
v_gene: TRBV5-1
j_gene: TRBJ2-1
d_gene: TRBD2
CDR3nt: TGCGCCAGCAGCTTGCTTAAGCGGGAGACCAATGAGCAGTTCTTC
CDR3aa: CASSLLKRETNEQFF

abundance: -
v_gene: TRBV3-1/TRBV3-2
j_gene: TRBJ2-3
d_gene: -
CDR3nt: TGTGCCAGCAGCCAAGTTCTAACAGATACGCAGTATTTT
CDR3aa: CASSQVLTDTQYF

abundance: -
v_gene: TRBV2
j_gene: TRBJ1-2
d_gene: -
CDR3nt: TGTGCCAGCAAGGGGTCTTTTAACTATGGCTACACCTTC
CDR3aa: CASKGSFNYGYTF

abundance: -
v_gene: TRBV27
j_gene: TRBJ1-2
d_gene: -
CDR3nt: TGTGCCAGCAGTGAATCGGCGGAGTATGGCTACACCTTC
CDR3aa: CASSESAEYGYTF

abundance: -
v_gene: TRBV11-2
j_gene: TRBJ1-4
d_gene: TRBD1
CDR3nt: TGTGCCAGCAGCTTTAAGGGGTCTCTCAGGGGGAATGAAAAACTGTTTTTT
CDR3aa: CASSFKGSLRGNEKLFF

abundance: -
v_gene: TRBV29-1
j_gene: TRBJ2-3
d_gene: -
CDR3nt: TGCAGCGTTGAAGATCCCCGTTGGCTAGGGGATTACACAGATACGCAGTATTTT
CDR3aa: CSVEDPRWLGDYTDTQYF